This TCR beta chain was identified in a study of T cells in women clearing cervical HPV infection. As for the study in general: Case blood was drawn when the lesion was first found; control blood after infection became undetectable. Case blood was drawn a median approximately 150 days after lesion detection. Study results and limitations: CIN3+ cases had significantly higher TCR richness than controls; evenness did not differ. Timing of associations relative to infection is unclear; T-cell subsets were not isolated.

As regards this clone: Its target is not known. The CDR3 is cut off 3 residues early in the read; its end comes from the germline J gene.

Per the germline V gene, CDR1 is SGHNT and CDR2 is YYREEE (reference sequence). The V and J ends lost 0 bases and 0 bases, in that order; junction bases with no gene match: 0. This CDR3 has 16 amino acids. Clones were sequenced by immunoSEQ multiplex PCR, and TCRdb holds only the in-frame ones, with some missing. Listed are 25,000 to 35,000 clones; roughly 2.8% falls within the top ten. This receptor was taken from a woman between 18 and 75 years old with a cervical HPV16 infection that either progressed to CIN3+ or cleared (not recorded which). Sequencing input: blood buffy coat. The chain carries TRBV5-4 and TRBJ2-6; 7 bases are shared with TRBD1. This CDR3 is CASSLGDSSGANVLTF. CDR3 bases read: TGTGCCAGCAGCTTGGGGGACAGCTCTGGGGCCAACGTC. Full variable domain (missing parts from reference TRBV5-4 and TRBJ2-6): ETGVTQSPTHLIKTRGQQVTLRCSSQSGHNTVSWYQQALGQGPQFIFQYYREEENGRGNFPPRFSGLQFPNYSSELNVNALELDDSALYLCASSLGDSSGANVLTFGAGSRLTVL.